This entry features one T cell receptor beta chain sequence. The sample originates from a study of blood T cell repertoires in COVID-19. Produced via immunoSEQ multiplex PCR; TCRdb's table is partial and in-frame only. The sample has tens of thousands of clones; approximately 88% are singletons. CDR1 and CDR2 (germline): SNHLY, FYNNEI. Trimming shortened V by 6 bases and J by 0 bases, and 11 bases separated the two germline ends. The CDR3 loop spans 14 amino acids. V gene TRBV2 combines with J gene TRBJ1-1, with a tentative D call TRBD1 (5 bases). This sequence originates from a human donor in a cohort sampled during active COVID-19. The sequencing input was peripheral blood. The CDR3 here is CASRTRQMNTEAFF. Written as DNA, the CDR3 is TGTGCCAGCAGAACCAGACAGATGAACACTGAAGCTTTCTTT.